This T cell receptor (beta chain) was captured in a study of memory CD4+ T cells and cytomegalovirus serostatus. Background on the study: Healthy Belgian adult donors included roughly ten CMV-positive and 24 CMV-negative people.

The germline V and J ends were trimmed by 4 bases and 4 bases, with 16 bases remaining between them. This CDR3 contains 15 residues. Germline CDR1 and CDR2: SNHLY and FYNNEI. Study results and caveats: 67 of 164 known CMV-associated TCRbeta sequences appeared in CD4+ memory. Suggested: most of the CMV-linked TCR signature lies in CD4+ memory cells.

Single viable CD3+CD4+CD8-CD45RO+ cells were sorted as the memory CD4+ T cells. TCRdb's table, derived via immunoSEQ multiplex PCR, lists solely in-frame clones and lacks some. Counted here are approximately 40,000 clones, 78% occurring once; the ten biggest clones make up about 0.6%. This clone was detected a few times. Its specificity is unknown. This clonotype was sampled from an adult in good health and CMV-seronegative. V is TRBV2 and J is TRBJ1-2; weak D call: TRBD1 (6 bases). Sequencing was done on a sample of memory CD4+ T cells from blood. CDR3 protein: CASSVGGGALYGYTF. The CDR3 bases are TGTGCCAGCAGTGTTGGGGGGGGCGCACTCTATGGCTACACCTTC.